The 14 T cell receptor beta chains listed next were all sequenced from one sample in a study of T cell responses to AZD1222 COVID-19 vaccine. Repertoires were generated with immunoSEQ multiplex PCR, while TCRdb's copy carries only in-frame clones and drops some. The sample has approximately 200,000 clones; roughly 93% are singletons. Sequenced here: peripheral blood, sampled on day 0 of AZD1222 vaccination. The receptor source for this set is an adult in good health.

The rearrangement joins TRBV6-5 to TRBJ1-1; 8 bases agree with TRBD1. Germline lookup yields CDR1 MNHEY and CDR2 SVGAGI. Trimming removed 9 bases from V and 2 bases from J; junction bases left unmatched: 8. The CDR3 contains 14 residues. CDR3 sequence reads: CASGGTGPNTEAFF. The CDR3 nucleotides read TGTGCCAGTGGGGGGACAGGCCCAAACACTGAAGCTTTCTTT.

Worth noting for this clone: One end of the junction varies from germline; a read error may be responsible. The J gene is TRBJ2-7, the V gene TRBV7-7; tentatively, D is TRBD1 (5 bases). Germline CDR1 is SSHAT and CDR2 is FNYEAQ (reference sequence). This CDR3 is built from 14 residues. The CDR3 loop is CASSLGAGNYEQYF. DNA of the CDR3: TGTGCTAGCAGCTTAGGGGCAGGGAACTACGAGCAGTACTTC.

This clone was recorded once. This chain links TRBV30 with TRBJ1-1, with D unclear. Trimming took off 0 bases at V and 8 bases at J, with 16 bases between the two ends. This CDR3 comprises 14 residues. The V gene's germline CDR1 is GTSNPN and CDR2 SVGIG (reference sequence). The chain's CDR3 is CAWSVSRGFPEAFF. The CDR3 DNA reads as TGTGCCTGGAGTGTATCCCGCGGGTTCCCCGAAGCTTTCTTT.

This clone was counted a single time. The CDR3 loop is CASSLVRSLAEGEQETQYF. The CDR3 DNA reads as TGTGCCAGCAGCTTAGTGAGATCATTAGCGGAGGGTGAGCAAGAGACCCAGTACTTC. The chain uses TRBV7-9 and TRBJ2-5; a weak D match, TRBD2 (6 bases). The CDR3 contains 19 residues. In germline, CDR1 is SEHNR, CDR2 FQNEAQ (reference sequence). Trimming removed 1 base from V and 2 bases from J, with 23 bases in between.

The genes are TRBV2 and TRBJ2-3, with 7 bases fitting TRBD2. The J segment lost 5 bases and the V segment lost 3 bases, leaving 11 bases of the junction unmatched. Germline values: CDR1 SNHLY, CDR2 FYNNEI. The CDR3 sequence is 16 residues long. In DNA, the CDR3 is TGTGCCAGCAGTGACCCTCAAGCGGGAAGGGGAGATACGCAGTATTTT. It is translated as CASSDPQAGRGDTQYF.

The chain is built from TRBV3-1 (or the pseudogene TRBV3-2) and TRBJ2-7; D possibly uses TRBD1 or TRBD2 (5 bases each). There are 15 residues in the CDR3. V lost 1 base and J 0 bases, leaving 10 bases between the germline ends. CDR1 and CDR2 from the germline V gene are LGHDT and YNNKEL (reference sequence). CDR3 in amino acids: CASSQGGAPSYEQYF. The CDR3 DNA is TGTGCCAGCAGCCAAGGAGGGGCACCCTCCTACGAGCAGTACTTC.

The chain employs TRBV5-4 and TRBJ2-1, with 8 bases lining up with TRBD1. Germline CDR1 SGHNT, CDR2 YYREEE (reference sequence). This CDR3 has 15 residues. J lost 6 bases, V lost 0 bases, and 5 bases had no gene match. This CDR3 reads CASSLGQGAVNEQFF. In DNA form, the CDR3 reads TGTGCCAGCAGCTTGGGTCAGGGGGCGGTCAATGAGCAGTTCTTC.

This rearrangement joins TRBV3-1 (or the pseudogene TRBV3-2) to TRBJ1-1; unclear D gene. Trimming pared 2 bases from V and 0 bases from J, leaving 10 bases between. This CDR3 spans 15 amino acids. Looked up from germline, CDR1 is LGHDT and CDR2 is YNNKEL (reference sequence). The CDR3 loop reads CASSQTAVMNTEAFF. CDR3 sequence (DNA): TGTGCCAGCAGCCAAACCGCAGTTATGAACACTGAAGCTTTCTTT.

The CDR3 DNA reads as TGTGCCAGCAGGGGACAGGGCGGCTCTGGAAACACCATATATTTT. It is translated as CASRGQGGSGNTIYF. This chain joins TRBV6-5 and TRBJ1-3, with 9 positions matching TRBD1. J was trimmed by 0 bases and V by 6 bases; bases with no gene match: 3. This CDR3 region has 15 residues. Germline CDR1 reads MNHEY; CDR2 reads SVGAGI.

The chain employs TRBV7-8 and TRBJ2-3; 12 bases fit TRBD2. Germline V gene data show CDR1 as SGHVS and CDR2 as FQNEAQ. This CDR3 is built from 21 residues. The ends lost 1 base at V and 2 bases at J; junction bases unmatched: 16. The CDR3 DNA is TGTGCCAGCAGCTTAGTGGTCGTGGGGGAAGGACTAGCGGGGATCACAGATACGCAGTATTTT. Its translation is CASSLVVVGEGLAGITDTQYF.

V gene TRBV9 combines with J gene TRBJ2-1; unclear D gene. V lost 4 bases, J lost 7 bases, and 18 bases lay in between. CDR1 is SGDLS and CDR2 is YYNGEE in the germline V gene. CDR3 length equals 15 residues. The CDR3 reads CASSLPGLDWNEQFF. Written as DNA, the CDR3 is TGTGCCAGCAGCCTCCCTGGGCTAGACTGGAATGAGCAGTTCTTC.

This chain links TRBV10-1 with TRBJ2-1; D possibly matches TRBD1 or TRBD2 (5 bases each). The V end was cut by 6 bases, the J end by 4 bases, with 10 bases between. Germline lookup yields CDR1 WNHNN and CDR2 SYGVQD (reference sequence). This CDR3 region has 13 residues. CDR3 sequence: CASSRGAYNEQFF. The CDR3 DNA reads as TGCGCCAGCAGCCGAGGGGCTTACAATGAGCAGTTCTTC.

The chain is built from TRBV19 and TRBJ2-5; D is uncertain. CDR3 length: 16 residues. V lost 3 bases, J lost 1 base, and 15 bases lay in between. Germline V gives CDR1 LNHDA, CDR2 SQIVND (reference sequence). CDR3 loop: CASSITGLWGQETQYF. The DNA for the CDR3 is TGTGCCAGTAGTATCACGGGTTTGTGGGGCCAAGAGACCCAGTACTTC.

The CDR3 DNA is TGTGCCAGCAGCTTTTATCAGGGTAAGGACGAGCAGTACTTC. Amino acids: CASSFYQGKDEQYF. The chain employs TRBV7-9 and TRBJ2-7; tentative D call: TRBD1 (5 bases). The germline V gene has CDR1 SEHNR and CDR2 FQNEAQ (reference sequence). V was cut by 3 bases and J by 5 bases, with 14 bases left in between. The length of the CDR3 is 14 residues.